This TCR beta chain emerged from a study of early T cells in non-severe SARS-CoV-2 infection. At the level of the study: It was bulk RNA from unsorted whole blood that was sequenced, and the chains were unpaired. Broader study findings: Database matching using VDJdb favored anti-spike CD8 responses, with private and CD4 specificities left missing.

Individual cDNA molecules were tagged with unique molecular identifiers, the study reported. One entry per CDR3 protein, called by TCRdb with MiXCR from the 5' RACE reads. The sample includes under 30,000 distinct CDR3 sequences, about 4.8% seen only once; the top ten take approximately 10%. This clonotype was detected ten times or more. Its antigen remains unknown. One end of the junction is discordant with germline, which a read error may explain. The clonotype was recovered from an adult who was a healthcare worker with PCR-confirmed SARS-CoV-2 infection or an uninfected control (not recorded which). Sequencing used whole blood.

CDR3 in DNA: TGTGCCAGCAGCATAGCGGGAGGGGGAATTAGCACAGATACGCAGTATTTT. This encodes CASSIAGGGISTDTQYF. This sequence joins TRBV7-2 and TRBJ2-3, with 11 bases lining up with TRBD2. Germline loops: CDR1 SGHTA, CDR2 FQGNSA. The CDR3 consists of 17 residues.